This T cell receptor beta chain was obtained from a study of T cell responses to AZD1222 COVID-19 vaccine. The length of the CDR3 is 15 residues. CDR1 and CDR2 from the germline V gene are LGHDT and YNNKEL (reference sequence). Trimming cost V 4 bases and J 0 bases, with 9 bases left between them. This clone was observed a handful of times. Clones were read by immunoSEQ multiplex PCR, and TCRdb kept only the in-frame ones, dropping some. The sample consists of 90,000 to 120,000 clones, around 90% of them appearing once. This clonotype was obtained from an adult in good health. This specimen was peripheral blood, taken on day 0 of AZD1222 vaccination. The V and J genes are TRBV3-1 (or the pseudogene TRBV3-2) and TRBJ1-4; no definite D call. CDR3 residues: CASSRSETTNEKLFF. In DNA form, the CDR3 reads TGTGCCAGCAGCCGTTCCGAGACAACTAATGAAAAACTGTTTTTT.